These 10 T cell receptor beta chains came from one sample sequenced in a study of blood T cell repertoires in COVID-19. The assay was immunoSEQ multiplex PCR, and TCRdb's table has in-frame clones only and misses some. The sample has just over 150,000 clones; around 85% are singletons. Sample: peripheral blood. The receptors shown here come from a human donor with acute or convalescent COVID-19. The donor label of this sample is uncertain.

The chain carries TRBV15 and TRBJ2-7; D not resolved. With 5 bases removed from V and 0 bases from J, the gap between germline ends came to 11 bases. The CDR3 consists of 14 residues. Germline assignment: CDR1 LNHNV and CDR2 YYDKDF (reference sequence). CDR3 DNA: TGTGCCACCAGCCTAGATCCGAGCTCCTACGAGCAGTACTTC. Its translation: CATSLDPSSYEQYF.

V and J are TRBV3-1 (or the pseudogene TRBV3-2) and TRBJ1-2; 7 bases line up with TRBD1. Trimming took 1 base from V and 7 from J; bases not matched to a gene: 9. This CDR3 spans 15 amino acids. CDR1 and CDR2 (germline): LGHDT, YNNKEL (reference sequence). CDR3 sequence: CASSQGTGVASGYTF. The CDR3 nucleotides read TGTGCCAGCAGCCAAGGTACAGGGGTGGCTTCTGGCTACACCTTC.

The rearrangement joins TRBV5-1 to TRBJ1-5; D call uncertain. The CDR3 totals 14 residues. The ends were cut back, 4 bases at V and 5 bases at J, with 13 bases in the middle. Germline CDR1 SGHRS, CDR2 YFSETQ. CDR3 in amino acids: CASSNGEPHQPQHF. The CDR3 coding sequence is TGCGCCAGCAGCAACGGGGAACCTCATCAGCCCCAGCATTTT.

CDR3 nucleotides: TGTGCCTGGAGGGGACAGGGAAGGCTCCGGGAAAAACTGTTTTTT. It translates to CAWRGQGRLREKLFF. The rearrangement joins TRBV30 to TRBJ1-4, with 9 bases aligning to TRBD1. The CDR3 has 15 residues. Germline assignment: CDR1 GTSNPN and CDR2 SVGIG (reference sequence). The ends lost 3 bases at V and 8 bases at J; junction bases unmatched: 10.

This chain joins TRBV10-1 and TRBJ2-2, with D possibly matching TRBD1 (6 bases). From germline, CDR1 is WNHNN and CDR2 SYGVQD (reference sequence). V lost 6 bases to trimming and J lost 5 bases, with 16 bases between them. The CDR3 has 15 residues. The CDR3 region is CASSLTGSGTGELFF. The CDR3 bases are TGCGCCAGCAGCCTTACAGGGTCGGGGACCGGGGAGCTGTTTTTT.

The genes are TRBV7-9 and TRBJ1-1, with 10 bases that match TRBD1. The junction had 3 bases not matched to a gene; V was cut back by 1 base and J by 10 bases. The CDR3 loop spans 13 amino acids. Germline CDR1 and CDR2: SEHNR and FQNEAQ (reference sequence). CDR3 DNA: TGTGCCAGCAGCTTAGGGGACAGGGGTACAGCTTTCTTT. Translating it yields CASSLGDRGTAFF.

V and J are TRBV18 and TRBJ2-3; possibly TRBD2 for D (7 bases). Germline assignment: CDR1 KGHSH and CDR2 LQKENI. The CDR3 runs 15 residues. The V end lost 3 bases, the J end lost 3 bases, and 13 bases lay between the germline ends. CDR3 residues: CASSPGGAWTDTQYF. CDR3 nucleotide sequence: TGTGCCAGCTCACCGGGGGGGGCTTGGACAGATACGCAGTATTTT. Full variable domain (missing parts from reference TRBV18 and TRBJ2-3): NAGVMQNPRHLVRRRGQEARLRCSPMKGHSHVYWYRQLPEEGLKFMVYLQKENIIDESGMPKERFSAEFPKEGPSILRIQQVVRGDSAAYFCASSPGGAWTDTQYFGPGTRLTVL.

The chain has TRBV6-2 or TRBV6-3 and TRBJ2-6, with 7 bases aligning to TRBD1. Germline V CDR1 and CDR2: MNHEY, SVGEGT. This CDR3 spans 18 amino acids. After removal of 2 bases from V and 0 bases from J, the junction contained 7 bases not matched to a gene. CDR3 bases: TGTGCCAGCAGTTACACCCGGGACAGTTTCTCTGGGGCCAACGTCCTGACTTTC. It is translated as CASSYTRDSFSGANVLTF.

This sequence joins TRBV18 and TRBJ1-1; the D gene is possibly TRBD1 (5 bases). From germline, CDR1 is KGHSH and CDR2 LQKENI. V was trimmed by 4 bases and J by 5 bases, leaving 8 bases between them. The CDR3 runs 12 residues. The CDR3 loop reads CASSLDITEAFF. The CDR3 DNA reads as TGTGCCAGCTCACTGGACATTACTGAAGCTTTCTTT.

V and J are TRBV5-1 and TRBJ2-7; 10 nucleotides align to TRBD1. J was trimmed by 3 bases and V by 0 bases; bases with no gene match: 21. The CDR3 runs to 21 residues. Germline-derived CDR1 and CDR2 are SGHRS and YFSETQ. CDR3 DNA sequence: TGCGCCAGCAGCTTGGGTCTCTTACCGGGACAGGGGAACCCAAACCTCTACGAGCAGTACTTC. Its translation: CASSLGLLPGQGNPNLYEQYF.